The 6 T cell receptor beta chains in this list originate from one sample, sequenced in a study of regulatory T cells in long-lasting Graves disease. As to time point: persistent/refractory GD, antithyroid drugs over 5 years with positive TRAb. The TCR library used RNA extracted from PBMCs. Combining iRepertoire HTBI primers with Arm-PCR of CDR3 regions, the authors built TCR beta libraries. MiXCR was run by TCRdb on the multiplex PCR reads, yielding one entry per CDR3 protein. The repertoire includes over 350,000 distinct CDR3 sequences, around 21% of them detected once, and less than 25% sits in the top ten. Sample: peripheral blood mononuclear cells (PBMCs), taken when the disease was refractory, from a patient treated with antithyroid drugs. The source is a female donor with Graves disease.

V usage is TRBV27 and J usage is TRBJ2-3; D uncertain. The germline V gene encodes CDR1 MNHEY and CDR2 SMNVEV (reference sequence). Trimming shortened V by 4 bases and J by 0 bases, and 11 bases separated the two germline ends. The CDR3 extends over 15 amino acids. CDR3 bases: TGTGCCAGCAGTTCAACCGTACGTAGCACAGATACGCAGTATTTT. This encodes CASSSTVRSTDTQYF.

This clonotype was counted many times. A read error may account for a junction end that differs from germline. V gene TRBV28 combines with J gene TRBJ2-2; the D gene is possibly TRBD1 (6 bases). Germline CDR1 and CDR2: MDHEN and SYDVKM. The CDR3 totals 14 residues. The CDR3 DNA reads as TGTGCCAGCAGCGGACAGTCGAAGACCGGGGAGCTGTTTTTT. Encoded protein: CASSGQSKTGELFF.

The V call is TRBV20-1, the J call TRBJ1-2; D remains ambiguous. The CDR3 runs to 12 residues. Deletions cut 0 bases from V and 8 bases from J, with 10 bases between. The germline CDR1 and CDR2 sequences are DFQATT and SNEGSKA (reference sequence). The CDR3 is CSAREGETGYTF. CDR3 nucleotides: TGCAGTGCTAGAGAAGGAGAGACCGGCTACACCTTC.

In its sample, this clonotype was seen a few times. The chain joins TRBV27 to TRBJ2-6; D not certain. The CDR3 contains 17 residues. V gave up 0 bases and J gave up 0 bases, with 9 bases separating them. The germline CDR1 and CDR2 sequences are MNHEY and SMNVEV (reference sequence). CDR3 nucleotides: TGTGCCAGCAGTTTATCCCCCTATCTCTCTGGGGCCAACGTCCTGACTTTC. It yields the protein CASSLSPYLSGANVLTF. The full variable domain, completed using reference TRBV27 and TRBJ2-6, is EAQVTQNPRYLITVTGKKLTVTCSQNMNHEYMSWYRQDPGLGLRQIYYSMNVEVTDKGDVPEGYKVSRKEKRNFPLILESPSPNQTSLYFCASSLSPYLSGANVLTFGAGSRLTVL.

The V and J genes are TRBV30 and TRBJ2-2, with TRBD2 identical over 7 bases. Trimming cost V 4 bases and J 2 bases; bases outside gene matches: 7. The CDR3 has 15 residues. Germline V lookup: CDR1 GTSNPN, CDR2 SVGIG (reference sequence). The CDR3 coding sequence is TGTGCCTGGAACCCCGGGACTACCAACACCGGGGAGCTGTTTTTT. This codes for CAWNPGTTNTGELFF.

This clonotype was observed at least ten times. The chain uses TRBV12-3 or TRBV12-4 and TRBJ1-2; possible D gene TRBD1, 6 bases. CDR3 length: 13 amino acids. Trimming stripped 5 bases from V and 4 bases from J, with 11 bases between. This CDR3 is CASSTRTAYGYTF. In DNA form, the CDR3 reads TGTGCCAGCAGTACCCGGACAGCCTATGGCTACACCTTC.